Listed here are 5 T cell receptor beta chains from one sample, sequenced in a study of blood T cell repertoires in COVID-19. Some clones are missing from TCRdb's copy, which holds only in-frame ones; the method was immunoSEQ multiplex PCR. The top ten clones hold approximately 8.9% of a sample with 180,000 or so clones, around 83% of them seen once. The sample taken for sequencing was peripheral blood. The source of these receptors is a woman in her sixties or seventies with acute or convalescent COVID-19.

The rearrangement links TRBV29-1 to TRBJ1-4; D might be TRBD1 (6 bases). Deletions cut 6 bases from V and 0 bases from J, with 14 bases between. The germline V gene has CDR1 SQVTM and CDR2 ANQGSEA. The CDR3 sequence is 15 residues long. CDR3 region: CSVRTGTATNEKLFF. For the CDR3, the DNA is TGCAGCGTGCGTACAGGGACCGCAACTAATGAAAAACTGTTTTTT.

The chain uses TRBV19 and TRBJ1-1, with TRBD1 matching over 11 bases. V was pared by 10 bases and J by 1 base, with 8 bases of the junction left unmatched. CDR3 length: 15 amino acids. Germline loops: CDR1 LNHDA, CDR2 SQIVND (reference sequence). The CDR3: CATRPGQGGNTEAFF. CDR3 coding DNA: TGTGCCACAAGACCGGGACAGGGGGGGAACACTGAAGCTTTCTTT.

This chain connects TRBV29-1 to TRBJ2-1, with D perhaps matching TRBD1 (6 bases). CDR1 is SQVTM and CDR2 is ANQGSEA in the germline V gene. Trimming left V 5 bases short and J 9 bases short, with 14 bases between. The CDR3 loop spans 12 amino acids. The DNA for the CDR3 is TGCAGCGTTTCCCCCCGACAGGCTGAGCAGTTCTTC. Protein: CSVSPRQAEQFF.

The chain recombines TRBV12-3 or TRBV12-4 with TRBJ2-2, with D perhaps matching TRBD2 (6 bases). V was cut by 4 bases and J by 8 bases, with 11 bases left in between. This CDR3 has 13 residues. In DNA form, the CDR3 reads TGTGCCAGCAGTTCGATCGGGGGAGGGGAGCTGTTTTTT. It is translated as CASSSIGGGELFF.

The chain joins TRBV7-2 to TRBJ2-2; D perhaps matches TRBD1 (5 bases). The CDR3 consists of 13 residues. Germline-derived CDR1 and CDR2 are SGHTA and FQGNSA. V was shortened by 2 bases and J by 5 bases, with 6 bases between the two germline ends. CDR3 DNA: TGTGCCAGCAGCTTACAGGGTACCGGGGAGCTGTTTTTT. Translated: CASSLQGTGELFF.